The 21 T cell receptor beta chains listed next were all sequenced from one sample in a study of shared T cell receptors in the human thymus. Some clones are missing from TCRdb's copy, which holds only in-frame ones; the method was immunoSEQ multiplex PCR. The table has 700,000 or so clones, approximately 83% seen once; the top ten hold around 0.01%. These data were also filed under a second study, of human thymus T cells.

The sample comprised thymocytes. The receptors originated from a girl in the first two years of life with a congenital heart defect.

This chain joins TRBV18 and TRBJ1-4; TRBD1 might be the D (5 bases). The CDR3 covers 14 residues. V dropped 6 bases and J dropped 8 bases, with 16 bases sitting between them. Germline CDR1 reads KGHSH; CDR2 reads LQKENI. The CDR3 region has the DNA TGTGCCAGCTCCTTTAACCTGGGGCAGGAAAAACTGTTTTTT. It encodes CASSFNLGQEKLFF.

This sequence joins TRBV7-3 and TRBJ2-3; the match to TRBD2 covers 9 bases. The CDR3 covers 15 residues. The V gene's germline CDR1 is SGHTA and CDR2 FQGTGA. J lost 5 bases, V lost 3 bases, and 6 bases had no gene match. The DNA for the CDR3 is TGTGCCAGCAGCTTGGGGACTAGCTGGGTAGATACGCAGTATTTT. This sequence encodes CASSLGTSWVDTQYF.

The chain uses TRBV6-1 and TRBJ1-4, with TRBD1 matching 7 bases. V lost 2 bases and J lost 4; bases outside the gene matches: 4. CDR1 and CDR2 (germline): MNHNS, SASEGT. The CDR3 consists of 15 residues. The DNA of the CDR3 is TGTGCCAGCAGTGAACAGGGGGAGAGTAATGAAAAACTGTTTTTT. As protein: CASSEQGESNEKLFF.

The V and J genes are TRBV11-2 and TRBJ2-2, with D possibly being TRBD1 (6 bases). V lost 1 base, J lost 0 bases, and 9 bases lay in between. The CDR3 contains 16 residues. From germline, CDR1 is SGHAT and CDR2 FQNNGV. CDR3 coding DNA: TGTGCCAGCAGCTTAGGGACAGTCGCGAACACCGGGGAGCTGTTTTTT. The encoded protein is CASSLGTVANTGELFF.

This sequence joins TRBV28 and TRBJ2-7; D uncertain. Between the trimmed V and J ends, which lost 8 bases and 7 bases, there was a span of 9 bases. This CDR3 has 10 residues. CDR1 and CDR2 (germline): MDHEN, SYDVKM. CDR3 sequence reads: CASRDGEQYF. CDR3 nucleotide sequence: TGTGCCAGCCGTGACGGGGAGCAGTACTTC.

The V gene is TRBV23-1, the J gene TRBJ1-3, with 9 bases matching TRBD1. TRBV23-1 is an ORF, with its function uncertain. The CDR3 runs 13 residues. Losses at the gene ends were 8 bases for V and 9 bases for J; bases not matched to a gene: 8. This CDR3 reads CASLWDRATTIYF. CDR3 coding DNA: TGCGCCAGCCTTTGGGACAGGGCAACCACCATATATTTT.

The chain joins TRBV4-1 to TRBJ2-7; 12 nucleotides line up with TRBD1. Germline lookup yields CDR1 MGHRA and CDR2 YSYEKL. V lost 1 base to trimming and J lost 3 bases; unmatched junction nucleotides: 4. This CDR3 has 16 residues. This chain's CDR3 is CASSQAGTGGFYEQYF. Here the CDR3 DNA reads TGCGCCAGCAGCCAAGCCGGGACAGGGGGCTTCTACGAGCAGTACTTC.

This clone was seen a single time. The junction does not match germline at one end; this may be a read error. The genes are TRBV13 and TRBJ2-1, with D possibly being TRBD2 (7 bases). Germline CDR1 and CDR2: PRHDT and FYEKMQ (reference sequence). This CDR3 is built from 17 residues. Here the CDR3 DNA reads TGTGCCAGCAGCCTAGGGGGGGCGGGGGACGATTACAATGAGCAGTTCTTC. This gives the protein CASSLGGAGDDYNEQFF.

The gene calls are TRBV5-6 and TRBJ2-1; D is perhaps TRBD1 (5 bases). This CDR3 region has 16 residues. Germline CDR1 is SGHDT and CDR2 is YYEEEE. The V end lost 3 bases, the J end lost 8 bases, and 21 bases lay between the germline ends. The CDR3 region is CASSSGIASLEYEQFF. CDR3 nucleotide sequence: TGTGCCAGCAGCTCAGGGATCGCTTCCCTTGAGTATGAGCAGTTCTTC.

V is TRBV15 and J is TRBJ2-7, with a weak D call TRBD2 (5 bases). CDR3 length: 15 residues. Per the germline V gene, CDR1 is LNHNV and CDR2 is YYDKDF (reference sequence). Trimming removed 0 bases from V and 1 base from J, with 10 bases in between. This CDR3 reads CATSREPGSSYEQYF. The CDR3 DNA sequence: TGTGCCACCAGCAGAGAGCCGGGGAGTTCCTACGAGCAGTACTTC.

This clone was observed a handful of times. The CDR3: CATVGGTYSGNTIYF. The CDR3 nucleotides are TGTGCCACCGTCGGGGGGACCTACTCTGGAAACACCATATATTTT. This chain connects TRBV10-3 to TRBJ1-3; TRBD1 is a possible D gene (5 bases). Trimming cost V 10 bases and J 0 bases, with 16 bases left between them. From germline, CDR1 is ENHRY and CDR2 SYGVKD. The CDR3 length is 15 residues.

This clone was counted between two and nine times. The J gene is TRBJ2-5, the V gene TRBV6-1; 9 bases line up with TRBD1. Germline V gene lookup returns CDR1 MNHNS and CDR2 SASEGT. This CDR3 has 13 amino acids. With 6 bases clipped from V and 9 bases from J, the junction kept 8 bases outside the gene matches. CDR3 bases: TGTGCCAGCAGAGGACAGGGGTTGGGGTCCCAGTACTTC. Amino acid sequence: CASRGQGLGSQYF.

The chain uses TRBV7-8 and TRBJ2-4, with a tentative D call TRBD2 (7 bases). Germline loops: CDR1 SGHVS, CDR2 FQNEAQ. CDR3 length: 16 residues. Trimming shortened V by 1 base and J by 15 bases, and 25 bases separated the two germline ends. The CDR3 sequence is CASSLERGGAAPLRYF. The CDR3 DNA is TGTGCCAGCAGCTTAGAGAGGGGGGGCGCGGCCCCCCTCCGGTACTTC. The full variable domain, its missing parts supplied by reference TRBV7-8 and TRBJ2-4, is GAGVSQSPRYKVAKRGQDVALRCDPISGHVSLFWYQQALGQGPEFLTYFQNEAQLDKSGLPSDRFFAERPEGSVSTLKIQRTQQEDSAVYLCASSLERGGAAPLRYFGAGTRLSVL.

The rearrangement joins TRBV4-1 to TRBJ2-7; unclear D gene. Per germline, CDR1 MGHRA and CDR2 YSYEKL. Deletions cut 0 bases from V and 11 bases from J, with 17 bases between. The CDR3 sequence is 14 residues long. The CDR3 region is CASSQDIQALVEYF. The CDR3 DNA reads TGCGCCAGCAGCCAAGATATCCAGGCCTTGGTCGAGTACTTC.

The rearrangement uses TRBV28 and TRBJ1-1; D is perhaps TRBD1 (6 bases). Trimming took off 4 bases at V and 4 bases at J, with 16 bases between the two ends. Germline lookup yields CDR1 MDHEN and CDR2 SYDVKM. The CDR3 has 15 residues. The CDR3 nucleotides are TGTGCCAGCAGTTGGCAGGCTCAGGGGTGCACTGAAGCTTTCTTT. Residues: CASSWQAQGCTEAFF.

V is TRBV19 and J is TRBJ1-5, with D maybe TRBD1 (6 bases). The CDR3 spans 15 residues. The germline gives CDR1 LNHDA, CDR2 SQIVND (reference sequence). V lost 8 bases and J lost 3, with 17 bases in between. The DNA of the CDR3 is TGTGCCAGTTTGGGGGGGCGAGGGATCAATCAGCCCCAGCATTTT. Translation gives CASLGGRGINQPQHF.

V is TRBV10-2 and J is TRBJ1-1; the match to TRBD1 covers 7 bases. Germline trimming cut 4 bases from V and 0 bases from J; bases unmatched to any gene: 26. CDR3 length: 22 residues. The germline V gene has CDR1 WSHSY and CDR2 SAAADI. The CDR3 region has the DNA TGCGCCAGCAGTGGTTTCGAACACAGGGGACGAACGGAAAACTCTATGAACACTGAAGCTTTCTTT. This gives the protein CASSGFEHRGRTENSMNTEAFF.

The CDR3 is CASRGGLNSEQFF. The CDR3 bases are TGTGCTAGCCGGGGGGGGCTCAACAGTGAGCAGTTCTTC. The rearrangement uses TRBV12-5 and TRBJ2-1, with 8 bases that match TRBD2. Germline values: CDR1 LGHNT, CDR2 FRNRAP. The V and J ends lost 9 bases and 9 bases, in that order; junction bases with no gene match: 10. CDR3 length equals 13 residues. The full variable domain, its missing parts supplied by reference TRBV12-5 and TRBJ2-1, is DARVTQTPRHKVTEMGQEVTMRCQPILGHNTVFWYRQTMMQGLELLAYFRNRAPLDDSGMPKDRFSAEMPDATLATLKIQPSEPRDSAVYFCASRGGLNSEQFFGPGTRLTVL.

The chain employs TRBV7-9 and TRBJ1-6; the match to TRBD1 covers 8 bases. V shed 5 bases, J shed 6 bases, and the junction held 6 bases outside the gene matches. Germline-derived CDR1 and CDR2 are SEHNR and FQNEAQ (reference sequence). The CDR3 covers 15 residues. The CDR3 DNA sequence: TGTGCCAGCAGCCTGACAGGGGTAGGTAATTCACCCCTCCACTTT. Translating gives CASSLTGVGNSPLHF.

This rearrangement joins TRBV18 to TRBJ2-7, with 11 bases lining up with TRBD1. CDR1 and CDR2 from the germline V gene are KGHSH and LQKENI. This CDR3 comprises 15 residues. Trimming removed 2 bases from V and 3 bases from J; junction bases left unmatched: 3. The CDR3 bases are TGTGCCAGCTCACCAGACGGGACAGGGGGCTACGAGCAGTACTTC. It yields the protein CASSPDGTGGYEQYF.

This rearrangement joins TRBV5-1 to TRBJ2-7; 11 positions match TRBD2. Per germline, CDR1 SGHRS and CDR2 YFSETQ. V shed 1 base and J 3 bases; nucleotides not matched to a gene: 3. The CDR3 length is 15 residues. The CDR3 here is CASSLKGLADYEQYF. CDR3 nucleotide sequence: TGCGCCAGCAGCTTGAAGGGACTAGCGGACTACGAGCAGTACTTC.